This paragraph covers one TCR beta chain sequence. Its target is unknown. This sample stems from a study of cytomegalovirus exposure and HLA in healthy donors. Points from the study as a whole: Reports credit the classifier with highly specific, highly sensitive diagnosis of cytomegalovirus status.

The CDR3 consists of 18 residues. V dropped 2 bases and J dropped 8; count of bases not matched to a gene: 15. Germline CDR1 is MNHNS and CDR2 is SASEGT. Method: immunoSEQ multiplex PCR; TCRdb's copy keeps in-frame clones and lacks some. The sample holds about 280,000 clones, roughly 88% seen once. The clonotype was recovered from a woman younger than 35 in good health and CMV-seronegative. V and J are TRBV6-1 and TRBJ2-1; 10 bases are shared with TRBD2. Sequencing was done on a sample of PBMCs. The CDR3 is CASSEFVRSASGSDEQFF. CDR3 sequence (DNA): TGTGCCAGCAGTGAATTCGTTCGTTCGGCTAGCGGGAGTGATGAGCAGTTCTTC.